A selection of T cell receptor beta chains follows, all from one sample in a study of shared clonotypes between healthy human individuals. Data came from immunoSEQ multiplex PCR; TCRdb stores just in-frame clones and leaves some out. The repertoire has some 1,100,000 clones, about 80% of them found once; the top ten carry about 0.52%. Sequencing input: memory CD4+ T cells from PBMCs. These receptors were obtained from a man aged 18 to 35 in good health. Some clones in this sample may be carry-over from other donors' samples. Each CDR3 is given with its conserved first and last residue. Each record gives: J gene, V gene, clone size, D gene, CDR3 protein, CDR3 DNA. The D gene is left open where the match is weak. Only part of the rows carry a size: once, few, many, or a class if the clone is expanded.

j_call: TRBJ2-1
v_call: TRBV9
clone_size: few
d_call: TRBD2
cdr3_aa: CASSAGLAGEGEQFF
cdr3_nt: TGTGCCAGCAGCGCGGGACTAGCGGGAGAAGGTGAGCAGTTCTTC

j_call: TRBJ2-5
v_call: TRBV2
clone_size: .
d_call: .
cdr3_aa: CASGSLGETQYF
cdr3_nt: TGTGCCAGCGGGAGTCTTGGGGAGACCCAGTACTTC

j_call: TRBJ2-2
v_call: TRBV5-1
clone_size: .
d_call: .
cdr3_aa: CASSLSGTNTGELFF
cdr3_nt: TGCGCCAGCAGCTTAAGCGGCACGAACACCGGGGAGCTGTTTTTT

j_call: TRBJ1-2
v_call: TRBV7-2
clone_size: .
d_call: TRBD1
cdr3_aa: CASSLQGADGYTF
cdr3_nt: TGTGCCAGCAGCCTTCAGGGGGCGGATGGCTACACCTTC

j_call: TRBJ2-7
v_call: TRBV7-9
clone_size: .
d_call: .
cdr3_aa: CASSPTRANYEQYF
cdr3_nt: TGTGCCAGCAGCCCTACCAGGGCCAACTACGAGCAGTACTTC

j_call: TRBJ2-1
v_call: TRBV28
clone_size: .
d_call: TRBD2
cdr3_aa: CASSFGGGVPNEQFF
cdr3_nt: TGTGCCAGCAGTTTTGGCGGGGGAGTTCCCAATGAGCAGTTCTTC

j_call: TRBJ2-7
v_call: TRBV5-1
clone_size: few
d_call: .
cdr3_aa: CASRSPDSHSYEQYF
cdr3_nt: TGCGCCAGCCGTTCTCCGGACAGCCACTCCTACGAGCAGTACTTC

j_call: TRBJ2-1
v_call: TRBV25-1
clone_size: .
d_call: .
cdr3_aa: CASSHPTQTEQFF
cdr3_nt: TGTGCCAGCAGTCATCCGACACAAACGGAGCAGTTCTTC

j_call: TRBJ1-1
v_call: TRBV7-9
clone_size: .
d_call: .
cdr3_aa: CASSVQMNTEAFF
cdr3_nt: TGTGCCAGCAGCGTACAGATGAACACTGAAGCTTTCTTT

j_call: TRBJ1-1
v_call: TRBV5-4
clone_size: .
d_call: TRBD1
cdr3_aa: CASSPLGQGARSEAFF
cdr3_nt: TGTGCCAGCAGCCCCTTAGGCCAGGGGGCACGATCTGAAGCTTTCTTT

j_call: TRBJ1-5
v_call: TRBV7-6
clone_size: few
d_call: .
cdr3_aa: CASSLKGGSNQPQHF
cdr3_nt: TGTGCCAGCAGCTTAAAAGGGGGGAGCAATCAGCCCCAGCATTTT

j_call: TRBJ2-1
v_call: TRBV11-2
clone_size: .
d_call: TRBD2
cdr3_aa: CASSSNLAGDEQFF
cdr3_nt: TGTGCCAGCAGCTCGAACCTAGCGGGAGACGAGCAGTTCTTC